One sample yielded the 20 T cell receptor beta chains listed below, sequenced in a study of Graves' ophthalmopathy and Graves' hyperthyroidism. Beta-chain TCR CDR3 regions were amplified from RNA transcripts. Second-round multiplex PCR came after first-round RT-PCR with HTBI primers. TCRdb itself ran the multiplex PCR reads through MiXCR, one entry per CDR3 protein. Among around 590,000 distinct CDR3 sequences listed, less than 40% were seen once. Sequencing used peripheral blood or thyroid tissue (not recorded which). These receptor sequences come from an adult man with Graves' hyperthyroidism.

The chain couples TRBV18 to TRBJ2-3; TRBD1 agrees at 10 bases. This CDR3 is built from 17 residues. V gave up 4 bases and J gave up 4 bases; unmatched junction bases: 11. Germline CDR1 is KGHSH and CDR2 is LQKENI. CDR3 in DNA: TGTGCCAGCTCACTTCAAGGGACAGGGGTTTTCCCAGATACGCAGTATTTT. This sequence encodes CASSLQGTGVFPDTQYF.

This clonotype appeared a few times. V is TRBV2 and J is TRBJ2-3; 8 bases fit TRBD2. Trimming took 8 bases from V and 0 from J; bases not matched to a gene: 7. Per germline, CDR1 SNHLY and CDR2 FYNNEI. This CDR3 spans 15 amino acids. Here the CDR3 reads CASGGTRSSTDTQYF. In DNA form, the CDR3 reads TGTGCCAGCGGTGGGACTAGGTCTAGCACAGATACGCAGTATTTT.

The V gene is TRBV20-1, the J gene TRBJ1-4; D not resolved. Trimming shortened V by 0 bases and J by 7 bases, and 6 bases separated the two germline ends. Germline CDR1 reads DFQATT; CDR2 reads SNEGSKA (reference sequence). This CDR3 is built from 12 residues. This CDR3 reads CSARDEVEKLFF. CDR3 DNA sequence: TGCAGTGCTAGAGACGAGGTTGAAAAACTGTTTTTT.

The chain is built from TRBV4-1 and TRBJ2-7; the match to TRBD1 covers 7 bases. The CDR3 length is 13 residues. J was trimmed by 2 bases and V by 7 bases; bases with no gene match: 5. Per the germline V gene, CDR1 is MGHRA and CDR2 is YSYEKL. The CDR3 bases are TGCGCCAGCAACTTGGACAGGCCCTACGAGCAGTACTTC. Translated, it gives CASNLDRPYEQYF.

This clonotype turned up a few times. V and J are TRBV15 and TRBJ2-3; no definite D call. In germline, CDR1 is LNHNV, CDR2 YYDKDF (reference sequence). V dropped 4 bases and J dropped 2 bases, with 7 bases sitting between them. There are 13 residues in the CDR3. As DNA, the CDR3 is TGTGCCACCAGCACTTCCTTCACAGATACGCAGTATTTT. It encodes CATSTSFTDTQYF.

This clonotype has ten or more counts. The chain joins TRBV19 to TRBJ1-1; possibly TRBD1 for D (6 bases). The CDR3 extends over 16 amino acids. V gave up 6 bases and J gave up 1 base, with 18 bases separating them. Per germline, CDR1 LNHDA and CDR2 SQIVND (reference sequence). CDR3 DNA sequence: TGTGCCAGTAGCCTACTGTCGGGACAAAAGAACACTGAAGCTTTCTTT. The encoded protein is CASSLLSGQKNTEAFF.

This clonotype was seen once. The chain couples TRBV7-9 to TRBJ1-5, with D maybe TRBD1 (5 bases). The CDR3 is 18 residues long. Germline V CDR1 and CDR2: SEHNR, FQNEAQ (reference sequence). V lost 6 bases to trimming and J lost 0 bases, with 21 bases between them. CDR3 coding DNA: TGTGCCAGCAGTTACCACCCCTGGGGGGACCATAGCAATCAGCCCCAGCATTTT. Residues: CASSYHPWGDHSNQPQHF.

A note on this clonotype: A much larger clone differs from this one at a single base, so this may be a read error. The rearrangement links TRBV12-3 or TRBV12-4 to TRBJ1-2; TRBD1 agrees at 9 bases. The CDR3 is 15 amino acids. The CDR3 protein is CASCLPWTGDVGYTF. CDR3 DNA sequence: TGTGCTAGTTGTTTGCCGTGGACAGGGGACGTTGGCTACACCTTC.

The chain is built from TRBV28 and TRBJ1-1; weak D call: TRBD1 (6 bases). This CDR3 comprises 17 residues. The V and J ends lost 8 bases and 4 bases respectively, with 26 bases between them. From germline, CDR1 is MDHEN and CDR2 SYDVKM. CDR3 sequence: CASASLTRGGKGTEAFF. CDR3 nucleotides: TGTGCCAGCGCATCGTTGACCCGCGGGGGCAAGGGCACTGAAGCTTTCTTT.

The table lists this clonotype with a few counts. The rearrangement joins TRBV7-2 to TRBJ2-3; D remains ambiguous. This CDR3 is built from 16 residues. Looked up from germline, CDR1 is SGHTA and CDR2 is FQGNSA. Deletions cut 0 bases from V and 2 bases from J, with 12 bases between. The CDR3 DNA sequence: TGTGCCAGCAGCTTAGCCCCCGCTTCTATCACAGATACGCAGTATTTT. Encoded protein: CASSLAPASITDTQYF.

In its sample, this clonotype was seen many times. This chain links TRBV13 with TRBJ1-1; a possible D gene is TRBD1 (5 bases). Looked up from germline, CDR1 is PRHDT and CDR2 is FYEKMQ (reference sequence). The V and J ends lost 5 bases and 5 bases respectively, with 21 bases between them. This CDR3 has 16 amino acids. Here the CDR3 DNA reads TGTGCCAGCAGCCCACCCCAGGGTATGCATCGGACTGAAGCTTTCTTT. Its translation: CASSPPQGMHRTEAFF.

This clonotype was recorded at least ten times. The chain has TRBV7-9 and TRBJ1-5, with unresolved D. This CDR3 comprises 15 residues. V lost 5 bases to trimming and J lost 0 bases, with 11 bases between them. Per the germline V gene, CDR1 is SEHNR and CDR2 is FQNEAQ (reference sequence). Here the CDR3 reads CASSPPGGSNQPQHF. As DNA, the CDR3 is TGTGCCAGCAGCCCGCCCGGCGGTAGCAATCAGCCCCAGCATTTT. Looking up the rest from reference TRBV7-9 and TRBJ1-5 gives the full variable domain: DTGVSQNPRHKITKRGQNVTFRCDPISEHNRLYWYRQTLGQGPEFLTYFQNEAQLEKSRLLSDRFSAERPKGSFSTLEIQRTEQGDSAMYLCASSPPGGSNQPQHFGDGTRLSIL.

The chain links TRBV27 to TRBJ2-2; D is ambiguous. V lost 5 bases and J lost 4, with 14 bases in between. The CDR3 contains 15 residues. The germline V gene has CDR1 MNHEY and CDR2 SMNVEV (reference sequence). CDR3 sequence (DNA): TGTGCCAGCAGTCCCCGTGTCGGTGGCACCGGGGAGCTGTTTTTT. This translates into CASSPRVGGTGELFF.

A word on this clonotype: A much bigger clone sits one base away, suggesting this may be a read error. The rearrangement joins TRBV6-6 to TRBJ2-2; a possible D gene is TRBD2 (6 bases). The V gene's germline CDR1 is MNHNY and CDR2 SVGAGI (reference sequence). The CDR3 sequence is 12 residues long. This CDR3 is CASRRNGGELLF. Here the CDR3 DNA reads TGTGCCAGCAGACGGAACGGCGGGGAGCTGCTTTTT.

The table lists this clonotype with many counts. The chain employs TRBV12-3 or TRBV12-4 and TRBJ1-2; D is undetermined. Trimming cost V 2 bases and J 2 bases, with 6 bases left between them. The CDR3 extends over 13 amino acids. CDR3 protein: CASSLTRNYGYTF. The CDR3 DNA reads TGTGCCAGCAGTTTAACTAGAAACTATGGCTACACCTTC.

The rearrangement links TRBV2 to TRBJ1-5, with 8 bases fitting TRBD1. Trimming cost V 1 base and J 5 bases; bases outside gene matches: 7. The CDR3 spans 16 residues. Germline loops: CDR1 SNHLY, CDR2 FYNNEI. For the CDR3, the DNA is TGTGCCAGCAGTGAAGGAGGGACAGGATCGGATCAGCCCCAGCATTTT. This translates into CASSEGGTGSDQPQHF.

The chain recombines TRBV5-1 with TRBJ1-1; D not resolved. The DNA end is a closer match to TRBJ2-1, so the J assignment may be wrong. Germline lookup yields CDR1 SGHRS and CDR2 YFSETQ. This CDR3 is 14 amino acids long. CDR3 residues: CASSLSWDYNEQFF. As DNA, the CDR3 is TGCGCCAGCAGCTTGAGCTGGGACTACAATGAGCAGTTCTTC.

This clonotype was seen repeatedly, ten times or more. This chain joins TRBV4-1 and TRBJ1-1, with D uncertain. This CDR3 region has 14 residues. V was trimmed by 7 bases and J by 1 base, leaving 13 bases between them. The germline V gene encodes CDR1 MGHRA and CDR2 YSYEKL. The CDR3 region is CASTLTTPNTEAFF. CDR3 nucleotides: TGCGCCAGCACCCTTACGACACCGAACACTGAAGCTTTCTTT.

This clonotype appeared many times. The chain couples TRBV10-3 to TRBJ1-3; TRBD1 agrees at 8 bases. The CDR3 runs to 18 residues. The trim removed 4 bases at V and 0 bases at J, leaving 11 bases unmatched. Per the germline V gene, CDR1 is ENHRY and CDR2 is SYGVKD. This CDR3 reads CAISVDGQGGTSGNTIYF. CDR3 DNA: TGTGCCATCAGTGTAGATGGACAGGGTGGAACCTCTGGAAACACCATATATTTT.

The sample holds many counts of this clonotype. CDR3 DNA: TGTGCCATCGGGGGACAGGGCAACTATGGCTACACCTTC. Protein product: CAIGGQGNYGYTF. The genes are TRBV10-3 and TRBJ1-2, with TRBD1 matching over 9 bases. V lost 8 bases, J lost 2 bases, and 3 bases stayed unmatched. This CDR3 is built from 13 residues. The germline V gene has CDR1 ENHRY and CDR2 SYGVKD.